This T cell receptor (beta chain) was recorded in a study of T cells in Graves' hyperthyroidism and ophthalmopathy. Whole-study findings and limits: Ophthalmopathy prediction by the model preceded onset by a median approximately six months.

This CDR3 has 16 amino acids. Germline V gives CDR1 LNHDA, CDR2 SQIVND (reference sequence). The ends lost 5 bases at V and 4 bases at J; junction bases unmatched: 11. Amplified TCR beta CDR3 regions came from RNA transcripts. HTBI primers were used for first-round RT-PCR of the TCR CDR3. TCRdb independently ran MiXCR on the multiplex PCR reads; one entry per CDR3 protein. The profile covers hundreds of thousands of distinct CDR3 sequences, with 12% to 15% appearing a single time and 14% taken by the ten largest. The authors deemed Graves' hyperthyroidism stable absent ophthalmopathy progression within 18 months. Thyroid ultrasound, orbital computed tomography, clinical symptoms, and serum thyroxine and TRAb underpinned diagnoses. PBMCs came from 10 ml fresh peripheral blood. This clonotype was detected only a few times. What it binds is not known.

The V gene is TRBV19, the J gene TRBJ1-5; 7 bases line up with TRBD1. Sequencing used blood. This sequence originates from a woman in her forties with Graves' hyperthyroidism. The CDR3 sequence is CASSDQDRTVNQPQHF. The CDR3 DNA follows: TGTGCCAGTAGTGACCAGGACAGGACGGTGAATCAGCCCCAGCATTTT. The variable domain in full, completed from reference TRBV19 and TRBJ1-5, reads DGGITQSPKYLFRKEGQNVTLSCEQNLNHDAMYWYRQDPGQGLRLIYYSQIVNDFQKGDIAEGYSVSREKKESFPLTVTSAQKNPTAFYLCASSDQDRTVNQPQHFGDGTRLSIL.